These 9 T cell receptor beta chains share one sample of origin, sequenced in a study of technical replicates of blood from several donors. Profiled with immunoSEQ multiplex PCR; TCRdb holds only in-frame clones, not every one. The sample shows about 70,000 clones, 95% to 98% of them seen only once. Sequencing used T cells isolated from PBMCs. These receptors all come from a human donor in good health.

The chain couples TRBV29-1 to TRBJ1-1; a weak D match, TRBD1 (6 bases). The CDR3 length is 12 residues. Looked up from germline, CDR1 is SQVTM and CDR2 is ANQGSEA. Trimming removed 4 bases from V and 4 bases from J, with 10 bases in between. The CDR3 bases are TGCAGCGTTGTACAGGGTATCACTGAAGCTTTCTTT. Protein product: CSVVQGITEAFF.

The chain is built from TRBV19 and TRBJ1-5, with D possibly TRBD1 on 6 matching bases. CDR1 and CDR2 from the germline V gene are LNHDA and SQIVND (reference sequence). Trimming took 7 bases from V and 2 from J, leaving 15 bases between them. CDR3 size: 15 residues. The CDR3 nucleotides are TGTGCCAGTAATAATCCAGGGGCCGGCAATCAGCCCCAGCATTTT. It yields the protein CASNNPGAGNQPQHF.

The chain carries TRBV15 and TRBJ2-7; 7 nucleotides agree with TRBD1. The germline V gene encodes CDR1 LNHNV and CDR2 YYDKDF (reference sequence). V was pared by 0 bases and J by 0 bases, with 2 bases of the junction left unmatched. The CDR3 is 15 amino acids. CDR3: CATSRDGDSSYEQYF. The CDR3 DNA is TGTGCCACCAGCAGAGACGGGGACAGCTCCTACGAGCAGTACTTC.

V and J are TRBV6-5 and TRBJ2-1, with TRBD2 identical over 11 bases. This CDR3 is built from 16 residues. Germline V gene data show CDR1 as MNHEY and CDR2 as SVGAGI. V was clipped by 1 base and J by 10 bases; unmatched bases: 9. CDR3: CASSYFLAGGAEEQFF. The CDR3 DNA reads TGTGCCAGCAGTTACTTTCTAGCGGGAGGTGCAGAAGAGCAGTTCTTC.

CDR3 in amino acids: CASSPSGVGTEAFF. The CDR3 DNA follows: TGTGCCAGCAGCCCCTCAGGGGTCGGCACTGAAGCTTTCTTT. The rearrangement links TRBV9 to TRBJ1-1; D possibly corresponds to TRBD1 (6 bases). The germline gives CDR1 SGDLS, CDR2 YYNGEE. V was trimmed by 4 bases and J by 4 bases, leaving 14 bases between them. The CDR3 is 14 residues long.

V and J are TRBV30 and TRBJ1-1; 8 bases fit TRBD1. Per the germline V gene, CDR1 is GTSNPN and CDR2 is SVGIG (reference sequence). V was clipped by 4 bases and J by 1 base; unmatched bases: 11. The CDR3 covers 16 residues. DNA of the CDR3: TGTGCCTGGATAAACTATGTCAGGGGGCCGAACACTGAAGCTTTCTTT. This codes for CAWINYVRGPNTEAFF.

The chain employs TRBV2 and TRBJ2-7, with D tentatively TRBD2 (5 bases). Trimming took 6 bases from V and 5 from J, leaving 11 bases between them. Per the germline V gene, CDR1 is SNHLY and CDR2 is FYNNEI. This CDR3 has 12 residues. The chain's CDR3 is CASRVTNHEQYF. The CDR3 bases are TGTGCCAGCAGGGTGACTAACCACGAGCAGTACTTC.

The chain joins TRBV7-2 to TRBJ2-1; no clear D. V was pared by 1 base and J by 7 bases, with 5 bases between. CDR3 length: 12 residues. Germline V gene data show CDR1 as SGHTA and CDR2 as FQGNSA. This chain's CDR3 is CASSLGANEQFF. The CDR3 coding sequence is TGTGCCAGCAGCTTAGGGGCGAATGAGCAGTTCTTC.

In this sample, this clone turned up once. This sequence joins TRBV6-5 and TRBJ1-4; maybe TRBD1 (5 bases). CDR3 length: 15 amino acids. Trimming left V 2 bases short and J 8 bases short, with 15 bases between. CDR1 is MNHEY, CDR2 SVGAGI, per germline. CDR3 nucleotides: TGTGCCAGCAGTTACCTCGGAAAGGGGCGGGAAAAACTGTTTTTT. Translated, it gives CASSYLGKGREKLFF.